This is a list of T cell receptor beta chains from one sample in a study of blood T cell repertoires in COVID-19. The data were produced by immunoSEQ multiplex PCR, yet TCRdb's version contains in-frame clones alone and is incomplete. Of approximately 300,000 clones detected, approximately 92% appear once; the ten largest clones hold approximately 17%. The sample consisted of PBMCs or T cells enriched from blood (not recorded which). All receptors come from a woman younger than 45 who had recovered from COVID-19. The CDR3 runs from the conserved cysteine through the conserved F or W. Each record gives: V gene, D gene, J gene, clone size, CDR3 DNA, CDR3 protein. D genes are given only for firm matches. Part of the rows lack a size; the others show once, few, many or a class for expanded clones.

TRBV7-7	.	TRBJ2-5	.	TGTGCTAGCAGCTTAGGAGCGGGCATTAAAGAGACCCAGTACTTC	CASSLGAGIKETQYF
TRBV3-1/TRBV3-2	.	TRBJ2-5	.	TGTGCCAGCAGCCAAGTAACAGTGGAGACCCAGTACTTC	CASSQVTVETQYF
TRBV28	.	TRBJ1-6	.	TGTGCCAGCAGTAGGGGATATACAGGGATCTATAATTCACCCCTCCACTTT	CASSRGYTGIYNSPLHF
TRBV6-6	TRBD1	TRBJ2-7	.	TGTGCCAGCAGTCGGTTAAACCGCCCGGGACAGGGATACGAGCAGTACTTC	CASSRLNRPGQGYEQYF
TRBV7-2	.	TRBJ2-3	.	TGTGCCAGCAGCTTCGGGAATACGCAGTATTTT	CASSFGNTQYF
TRBV7-2	.	TRBJ1-5	.	TGTGCCAGCAGCTTTTACCCCCGAGGCATCAATCAGCCCCAGCATTTT	CASSFYPRGINQPQHF
TRBV10-1	TRBD2	TRBJ2-1	.	TGCGCCAGCAGTGAGTCGGGCGGGGGGCCACGGGATGAGCAGTTCTTC	CASSESGGGPRDEQFF
TRBV7-2	TRBD1	TRBJ1-5	few	TGTGCCAGCAGCTTAGCGGGACAGGCAAATCAGCCCCAGCATTTT	CASSLAGQANQPQHF
TRBV7-3	TRBD2	TRBJ2-3	.	TGTGCCAGCAGCTTATCCCTAGCGGGGAGCACAGATACGCAGTATTTT	CASSLSLAGSTDTQYF
TRBV6-2/TRBV6-3	.	TRBJ2-1	.	TGTGCCAGCAGTTTCGGGAGGGACAGCGAATACAATGAGCAGTTCTTC	CASSFGRDSEYNEQFF
TRBV28	.	TRBJ1-1	.	TGTGCCAGCAGTTTATCGCGGGACGCTTTCTTT	CASSLSRDAFF
TRBV9	TRBD1	TRBJ2-3	.	TGTGCCAGCAGCGGACAGGGAATTGTAGATACGCAGTATTTT	CASSGQGIVDTQYF
TRBV9	.	TRBJ1-6	.	TGTGCCACGAGCGAGGGTGGGAATTCACCCCTCCACTTT	CATSEGGNSPLHF
TRBV4-1	.	TRBJ1-6	.	TGCGCCAGCAGCCAAGGTGCCCGGTATAATTCACCCCTCCACTTT	CASSQGARYNSPLHF
TRBV28	.	TRBJ2-1	.	TGTGCCAGCCGGGACTCATCCTACAATGAGCAGTTCTTC	CASRDSSYNEQFF
TRBV6-5	.	TRBJ2-7	.	TGTGCCAGCAGTATAGAAGGGGGTTTTTGGGAGCAGTACTTC	CASSIEGGFWEQYF
TRBV19	.	TRBJ2-1	.	TGTGCCAGTAGTAACTGGCTAGCGCAAATCTCCTACAATGAGCAGTTCTTC	CASSNWLAQISYNEQFF
TRBV6-5	TRBD1	TRBJ2-3	.	TGTGCCAGCAGGAGGACAGGGGTGCTCACAGATACGCAGTATTTT	CASRRTGVLTDTQYF
TRBV29-1	.	TRBJ2-1	.	TGCACCGTCGGCCTAGGGGGTAATGAGCAGTTCTTC	CTVGLGGNEQFF
TRBV7-9	.	TRBJ1-2	.	TGTGCCAGCAGCTTTTACTCGGGGGGCTCTAACTATGGCTACACCTTC	CASSFYSGGSNYGYTF
TRBV19	TRBD2	TRBJ2-1	.	TGTGCCAGCGGGGGGACGAGCTCCTACAATGAGCAGTTCTTC	CASGGTSSYNEQFF
TRBV9	TRBD1	TRBJ1-3	.	TGTGCCAGCAGCACGGGACAGGGGGCTTCTGGAAACACCATATATTTT	CASSTGQGASGNTIYF
TRBV27	.	TRBJ1-4	.	TGTGCCAGCAGTTTTATTAATGAAAAACTGTTTTTT	CASSFINEKLFF
TRBV5-6	.	TRBJ1-2	few	TGTGCCAGCGGCCCGACGGGGGGTCGACTAGGAGGCTACACCTTC	CASGPTGGRLGGYTF
TRBV19	.	TRBJ2-6	.	TGTGCCAGTAGGGAATCACTCGGGAAGTCTGGGGCCAACGTCCTGACTTTC	CASRESLGKSGANVLTF
TRBV5-1	TRBD2	TRBJ2-5	.	TGCGCCAGCAGCTTGGTAGCGGGAGAAGAGACCCAGTACTTC	CASSLVAGEETQYF
TRBV29-1	.	TRBJ2-7	once	TGCAGCATCCACACGTGGGTCGGGGTCAGGCGCTACGAGCAGTACTTC	CSIHTWVGVRRYEQYF
TRBV4-1	TRBD2	TRBJ2-1	.	TGCGCCAGCAGCGGCGGTAGCGGGGGTAGCAATGAGCAGTTCTTC	CASSGGSGGSNEQFF
TRBV4-1	TRBD2	TRBJ2-1	once	TGCGCCAGCAGCCCATCCCGGACTAGCTTCGGGGAGCAGTTCTTC	CASSPSRTSFGEQFF
TRBV28	TRBD1	TRBJ2-6	few	TGTGCCAGCAGTGGTGGGACAGGGAGTTATGGGGCCAACGTCCTGACTTTC	CASSGGTGSYGANVLTF
TRBV19	TRBD1	TRBJ1-1	.	TGTGCCACTTCCCGGGACAGGAACACTGAAGCTTTCTTT	CATSRDRNTEAFF
TRBV28	.	TRBJ1-2	.	TGTGCCAGCAGTTTCGGTTATTTGGACGGGGGATACTATGGCTACACCTTC	CASSFGYLDGGYYGYTF
TRBV7-8	TRBD2	TRBJ2-2	.	TGTGCCAGCAGCCAAGGACTAGCGGGAGCCACCGGGGAGCTGTTTTTT	CASSQGLAGATGELFF
TRBV2	TRBD1	TRBJ1-2	.	TGTGCCAGCAGTGATCAGGGGGCGAGGTATGGCTACACCTTC	CASSDQGARYGYTF
TRBV9	TRBD1	TRBJ2-7	.	TGTGCCAGCAGCGTAGGGGCAGGGACAGGGTACATCGACGAGCAGTACTTC	CASSVGAGTGYIDEQYF
TRBV28	TRBD1	TRBJ1-4	.	TGTGCCAGCAGACTAGGGGGCGCCTCCGAAAAACTGTTTTTT	CASRLGGASEKLFF
TRBV18	.	TRBJ2-3	once	TGTGCCAGCTCACCCGCCCGTGGCAGGGGAGGGCCAGATACGCAGTATTTT	CASSPARGRGGPDTQYF
TRBV28	TRBD1	TRBJ1-2	.	TGTGCCAGCAGGGTGCAGGACAGGGGAGGAGGCTACACCTTC	CASRVQDRGGGYTF
TRBV6-1	TRBD1	TRBJ1-4	.	TGTGCCAGCAGTGAAGGGACAGGGCGTGGGCTTAGTGAAAAACTGTTTTTT	CASSEGTGRGLSEKLFF
TRBV3-1/TRBV3-2	TRBD2	TRBJ2-7	.	TGTGCCAGCAGCCATACCCTAGCGGGACAGTACTTC	CASSHTLAGQYF
TRBV7-9	.	TRBJ2-1	few	TGTGCCAGCAGCTTAGCAGGGGCCTACAATGAGCAGTTCTTC	CASSLAGAYNEQFF
TRBV19	.	TRBJ1-5	.	TGTGCCAGTAGTATAGCGGGAAATCAGCCCCAGCATTTT	CASSIAGNQPQHF
TRBV6-5	.	TRBJ1-2	.	TGTGCCAGCAGTCCACAGGGAACGGTGGGCTATGGCTACACCTTC	CASSPQGTVGYGYTF
TRBV5-6	TRBD1	TRBJ1-1	.	TGTGCCAGCGCCCTCCGGGACAGGGGGACTGAAGCTTTCTTT	CASALRDRGTEAFF
TRBV7-6	TRBD1	TRBJ2-2	.	TGTGCCAGCAGGGGACAGGGCGCGAACACCGGGGAGCTGTTTTTT	CASRGQGANTGELFF
TRBV6-5	.	TRBJ1-1	.	TGTGCCAGCAGACCACAGGGAGTCACTGAAGCTTTCTTT	CASRPQGVTEAFF
TRBV2	.	TRBJ1-2	.	TGTGCCAGCAGTCTCAGTGGTGGCCTTGGCTACACCTTC	CASSLSGGLGYTF
TRBV7-2	TRBD2	TRBJ2-5	.	TGTGCCAGCAGCTTAGCTCCTTTGGTGTCACTAGCGGGGGAACAAGAGACCCAGTACTTC	CASSLAPLVSLAGEQETQYF
TRBV7-2	TRBD2	TRBJ2-1	.	TGTGCCAGCAGCCCCCGGGACTACCTATACAATGAGCAGTTCTTC	CASSPRDYLYNEQFF
TRBV3-1/TRBV3-2	.	TRBJ1-1	.	TGTGCCAGCAGCCAACCCCAGAAGAACACTGAAGCTTTCTTT	CASSQPQKNTEAFF
TRBV27	.	TRBJ1-2	.	TGTGCCAGCAGCACATCCGGTGGGGGACACTCTAACTATGGCTACACCTTC	CASSTSGGGHSNYGYTF
TRBV7-2	TRBD1	TRBJ1-2	.	TGTGCCAGCAGCTCTCAGGGACAGGGCTATGGCTACACCTTC	CASSSQGQGYGYTF
TRBV7-9	.	TRBJ1-3	.	TGTGCCAGCAGCTTAGCCAAGGACGGTGGAGGGAACACCATATATTTT	CASSLAKDGGGNTIYF
TRBV7-3	.	TRBJ2-5	once	TGTGCCAGCAGCCCCGGACTACAAGAGACCCAGTACTTC	CASSPGLQETQYF
TRBV5-1	TRBD1	TRBJ2-1	few	TGCGCCAGCAGCCCACAGGGGATCAATGAGCAGTTCTTC	CASSPQGINEQFF
TRBV4-1	TRBD1	TRBJ1-1	.	TGCGCCAGCAGCCAAGGATACAGGGGCCCGGATGAAGCTTTCTTT	CASSQGYRGPDEAFF